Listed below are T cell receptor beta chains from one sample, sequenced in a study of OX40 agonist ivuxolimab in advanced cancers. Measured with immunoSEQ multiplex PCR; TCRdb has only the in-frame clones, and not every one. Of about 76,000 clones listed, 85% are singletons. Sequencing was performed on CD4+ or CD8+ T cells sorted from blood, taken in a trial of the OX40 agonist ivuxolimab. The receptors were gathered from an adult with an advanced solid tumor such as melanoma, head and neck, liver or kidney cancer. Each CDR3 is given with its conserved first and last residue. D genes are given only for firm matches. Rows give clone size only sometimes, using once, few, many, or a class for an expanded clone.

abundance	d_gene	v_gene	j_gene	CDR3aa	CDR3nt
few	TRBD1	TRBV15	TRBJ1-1	CATSGRQGWNTEAFF	TGTGCCACCAGCGGAAGACAGGGGTGGAACACTGAAGCTTTCTTT
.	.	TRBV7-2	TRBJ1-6	CASSLLGQTNSPLHF	TGTGCCAGCAGCCTCTTGGGGCAGACTAATTCACCCCTCCACTTT
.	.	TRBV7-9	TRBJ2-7	CASSLIGTGTYF	TGTGCCAGCAGCTTAATAGGAACAGGGACGTACTTC
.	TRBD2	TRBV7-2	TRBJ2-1	CASTSGYYNEQFF	TGTGCCTCAACTAGCGGGTACTACAATGAGCAGTTCTTC
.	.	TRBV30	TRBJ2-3	CAWSVSYGGPRTDTQYF	TGTGCCTGGAGTGTAAGTTACGGGGGACCCCGCACAGATACGCAGTATTTT
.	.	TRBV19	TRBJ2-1	CASRTQRSSYNEQFF	TGTGCCAGTAGGACCCAACGGAGCTCCTACAATGAGCAGTTCTTC
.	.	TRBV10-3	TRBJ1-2	CAISESRRDYGYTF	TGTGCCATCAGTGAGTCAAGGCGAGACTATGGCTACACCTTC
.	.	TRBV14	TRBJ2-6	CASSQVQGSVLTF	TGTGCCAGCAGCCAAGTTCAGGGAAGCGTCCTGACTTTC
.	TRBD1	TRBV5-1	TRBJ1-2	CASRVGTVNYGYTF	TGCGCCAGCAGGGTTGGGACAGTTAACTATGGCTACACCTTC
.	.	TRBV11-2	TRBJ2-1	CASSPPLRGISFNEQFF	TGTGCCAGCAGCCCACCCCTCCGCGGGATCTCCTTCAATGAGCAGTTCTTC
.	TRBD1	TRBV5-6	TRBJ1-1	CASSLSRPGQLFLNTEAFF	TGTGCCAGCAGCTTGTCTCGACCGGGACAGCTGTTTTTGAACACTGAAGCTTTCTTT
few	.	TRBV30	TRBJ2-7	CAWKDSSPYEQYF	TGTGCCTGGAAAGACAGCAGCCCCTACGAGCAGTACTTC
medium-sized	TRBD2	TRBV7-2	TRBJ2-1	CASSFPSGRGGNEQFF	TGTGCCAGCAGCTTCCCTAGCGGGAGAGGGGGGAATGAGCAGTTCTTC
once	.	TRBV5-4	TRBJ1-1	CASRRGEDTEAFF	TGTGCCAGCAGGAGGGGTGAGGACACTGAAGCTTTCTTT
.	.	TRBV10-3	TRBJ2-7	CAISGRNEQYF	TGTGCCATCAGTGGGAGGAACGAGCAGTACTTC
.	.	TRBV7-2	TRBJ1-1	CASTWRGGTSNTEAFF	TGTGCCAGCACCTGGCGGGGGGGAACTTCGAACACTGAAGCTTTCTTT
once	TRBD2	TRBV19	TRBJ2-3	CASSMSAGGTDTQYF	TGTGCCAGTAGTATGTCAGCGGGAGGCACAGATACGCAGTATTTT
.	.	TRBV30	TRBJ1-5	CAWSPRGRQPQHF	TGTGCCTGGAGCCCGCGGGGTCGGCAGCCCCAGCATTTT
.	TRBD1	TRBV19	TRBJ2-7	CASSLYRGNEQYF	TGTGCCAGTAGTCTCTACAGGGGCAACGAGCAGTACTTC
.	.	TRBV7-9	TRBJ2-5	CASSLVVGGVKTQYF	TGTGCCAGCAGCTTAGTTGTAGGGGGTGTGAAGACCCAGTACTTC
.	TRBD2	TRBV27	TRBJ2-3	CASRWSSGRGTDTQYF	TGTGCCAGCAGGTGGTCTAGCGGGAGAGGCACAGATACGCAGTATTTT
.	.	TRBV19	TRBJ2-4	CASSTPSGAKNIQYF	TGTGCCAGTAGTACTCCCTCAGGGGCCAAAAACATTCAGTACTTC
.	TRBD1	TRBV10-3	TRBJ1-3	CATQGAYSGNTIYF	TGTGCCACACAGGGGGCTTACTCTGGAAACACCATATATTTT
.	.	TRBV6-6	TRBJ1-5	CASRLDSNKQPQHF	TGTGCCAGCAGACTGGACAGTAATAAGCAGCCCCAGCATTTT
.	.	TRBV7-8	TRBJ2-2	CASSLGVRGNTGELFF	TGTGCCAGCAGCTTAGGAGTCAGGGGGAACACCGGGGAGCTGTTTTTT
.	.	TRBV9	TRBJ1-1	CASSSARDTEAFF	TGTGCCAGCAGCTCCGCGAGGGACACTGAAGCTTTCTTT
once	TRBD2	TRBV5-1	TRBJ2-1	CASSPGGLAGGNEQFF	TGCGCCAGCAGCCCGGGGGGACTAGCGGGAGGCAATGAGCAGTTCTTC
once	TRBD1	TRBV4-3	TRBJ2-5	CASSQSGGAWGETQYF	TGCGCCAGCAGCCAATCAGGGGGCGCGTGGGGTGAGACCCAGTACTTC
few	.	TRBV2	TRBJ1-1	CARGLGGNTEAFF	TGTGCCAGAGGCCTAGGTGGGAACACTGAAGCTTTCTTT
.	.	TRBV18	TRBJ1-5	CASSPGLGRIAQPQHF	TGTGCCAGCTCACCAGGATTGGGGAGGATCGCACAGCCCCAGCATTTT
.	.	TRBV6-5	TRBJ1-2	CASIAQHGAFSYTF	TGTGCCAGCATAGCGCAACACGGGGCTTTCAGCTACACCTTC
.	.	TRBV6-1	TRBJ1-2	CASSEWGRDYGYTF	TGTGCCAGCAGTGAATGGGGTAGGGACTATGGCTACACCTTC
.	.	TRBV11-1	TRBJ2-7	CASSPVDSYSYEQYF	TGTGCCAGCAGCCCCGTCGACAGTTACTCCTACGAGCAGTACTTC
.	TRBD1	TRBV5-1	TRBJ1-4	CASSLETGGREKLFF	TGCGCCAGCAGCTTGGAGACAGGGGGCCGGGAAAAACTGTTTTTT
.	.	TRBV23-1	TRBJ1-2	CASSQPKGGGSGYTF	TGCGCCAGCAGTCAACCTAAGGGCGGGGGCAGTGGCTACACCTTC
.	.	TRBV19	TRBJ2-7	CASRRAGTYEQYF	TGTGCCAGTAGGCGTGCAGGAACCTACGAGCAGTACTTC
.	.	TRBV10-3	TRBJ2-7	CAISEYGDSYEQYF	TGTGCCATCAGTGAATATGGGGACTCCTACGAGCAGTACTTC
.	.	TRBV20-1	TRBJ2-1	CSALTLPEQFF	TGCAGTGCATTGACCCTACCTGAGCAGTTCTTC
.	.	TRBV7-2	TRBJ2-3	CASSLYWSTDTQYF	TGTGCCAGCAGCTTATATTGGTCAACAGATACGCAGTATTTT